There are many counts of the clone carrying this TCR beta chain. Its antigen is undetermined. The sample belongs to a study of T-cell reconstitution after alpha-beta-depleted transplantation in children. Findings and limits, study-wide: Several hundred rapidly expanded clones from non-depleted graft cells reportedly supplied alpha-beta T cells about two months post-transplant. Among T cells one year after transplant, newly produced cells accounted for most counts and diversity.

The library targeted TCRbeta and was prepared with unique molecular identifiers. TCRdb independently ran MiXCR on the PCR reads; one entry per CDR3 protein. The sample carries about 460,000 distinct CDR3 sequences, roughly 10% recorded once. This CDR3 comprises 14 residues. The V gene lost 4 bases and the J gene lost 0 bases, with 13 bases spanning the gap. Germline CDR1 SQVTM, CDR2 ANQGSEA. Sequenced material: PBMCs, taken before TCRalphabeta/CD19-depleted stem cell transplant. The rearrangement uses TRBV29-1 and TRBJ2-7; D possibly corresponds to TRBD2 (5 bases). The TCR sequence derives from a child aged 2-15 years with inherited bone marrow failure, due to receive a stem cell transplant. This chain's CDR3 is CSVVGQTSSYEQYF. Here the CDR3 DNA reads TGCAGCGTTGTTGGTCAAACTAGCTCCTACGAGCAGTACTTC.